These 6 T cell receptor beta chains were all obtained from the same sample, sequenced in a study of blood T cell repertoires in COVID-19. Clones were sequenced by immunoSEQ multiplex PCR, and TCRdb holds only the in-frame ones, with some missing. The data contain 100,000 to 150,000 clones, 80% to 90% of them singletons. Sequenced: peripheral blood. Receptors originate from a human donor in a cohort sampled during active COVID-19.

In this sample, this clone turned up a few times. The chain joins TRBV14 to TRBJ2-7, with 7 bases that match TRBD1. In germline, CDR1 is SGHDN, CDR2 FVKESK. The ends lost 3 bases at V and 0 bases at J; junction bases unmatched: 5. The CDR3 is 15 amino acids. CDR3 in amino acids: CASSHTGQYSYEQYF. The CDR3 DNA follows: TGTGCCAGCAGCCACACGGGACAGTACTCCTACGAGCAGTACTTC.

V gene TRBV6-5 combines with J gene TRBJ2-5; 9 bases fit TRBD1. Germline lookup yields CDR1 MNHEY and CDR2 SVGAGI. V was pared by 5 bases and J by 3 bases, with 4 bases of the junction left unmatched. The CDR3 length is 14 residues. This CDR3 is CASSTGGFEETQYF. The CDR3 nucleotides read TGTGCCAGCAGTACAGGGGGCTTCGAAGAGACCCAGTACTTC.

This chain joins TRBV11-2 and TRBJ2-7; a weak D match, TRBD1 (5 bases). The CDR3 extends over 13 amino acids. The V gene lost 8 bases and the J gene lost 3 bases, with 14 bases spanning the gap. Germline V gene data show CDR1 as SGHAT and CDR2 as FQNNGV. CDR3 bases: TGTGCCAGCGCCCCCAGGGTACTCTACGAGCAGTACTTC. Translated, it gives CASAPRVLYEQYF.

This clone has just one count. The gene calls are TRBV3-1 (or the pseudogene TRBV3-2) and TRBJ2-3; D remains ambiguous. CDR3 size: 11 residues. The germline V gene encodes CDR1 LGHDT and CDR2 YNNKEL (reference sequence). V was clipped by 0 bases and J by 9 bases, with 4 bases between them. CDR3 sequence: CASSQEGTQYF. The CDR3 coding sequence is TGTGCCAGCAGCCAAGAGGGCACGCAGTATTTT.

The chain joins TRBV18 to TRBJ1-3; a possible D gene is TRBD1 (5 bases). The germline V gene has CDR1 KGHSH and CDR2 LQKENI. This CDR3 has 15 residues. Trimming removed 8 bases from V and 0 bases from J, with 14 bases in between. The CDR3 is CASATSGGSGNTIYF. The CDR3 nucleotides read TGTGCCAGCGCCACCTCCGGGGGCTCTGGAAACACCATATATTTT. The variable domain in full, with the rest retrieved from reference TRBV18 and TRBJ1-3, is NAGVMQNPRHLVRRRGQEARLRCSPMKGHSHVYWYRQLPEEGLKFMVYLQKENIIDESGMPKERFSAEFPKEGPSILRIQQVVRGDSAAYFCASATSGGSGNTIYFGEGSWLTVV.

This clone was detected a few times. J is TRBJ1-4 and V is TRBV6-5; D uncertain. V lost 6 bases and J 5 bases, leaving 10 bases between the germline ends. This CDR3 region has 13 residues. Germline CDR1 is MNHEY and CDR2 is SVGAGI. CDR3 in DNA: TGTGCCAGCAGCACGACGAGGAATGAAAAACTGTTTTTT. It codes for CASSTTRNEKLFF.